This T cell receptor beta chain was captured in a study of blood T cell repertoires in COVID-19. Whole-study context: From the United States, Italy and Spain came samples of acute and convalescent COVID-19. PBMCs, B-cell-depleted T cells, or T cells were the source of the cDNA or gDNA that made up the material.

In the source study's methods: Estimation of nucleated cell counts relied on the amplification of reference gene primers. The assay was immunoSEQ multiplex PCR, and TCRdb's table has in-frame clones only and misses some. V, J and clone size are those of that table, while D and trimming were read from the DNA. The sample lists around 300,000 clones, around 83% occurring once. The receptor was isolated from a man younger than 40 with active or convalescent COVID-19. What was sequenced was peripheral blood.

The CDR3 loop reads CASSALRSIEREDADTQYF. As DNA, the CDR3 is TGTGCCAGCAGCGCCCTCAGGTCCATAGAGCGGGAGGACGCAGATACGCAGTATTTT. The chain uses TRBV7-9 and TRBJ2-3, with TRBD2 matching over 9 bases. The CDR3 covers 19 residues. Trimming removed 5 bases from V and 4 bases from J; junction bases left unmatched: 19. Germline CDR1 SEHNR, CDR2 FQNEAQ (reference sequence).